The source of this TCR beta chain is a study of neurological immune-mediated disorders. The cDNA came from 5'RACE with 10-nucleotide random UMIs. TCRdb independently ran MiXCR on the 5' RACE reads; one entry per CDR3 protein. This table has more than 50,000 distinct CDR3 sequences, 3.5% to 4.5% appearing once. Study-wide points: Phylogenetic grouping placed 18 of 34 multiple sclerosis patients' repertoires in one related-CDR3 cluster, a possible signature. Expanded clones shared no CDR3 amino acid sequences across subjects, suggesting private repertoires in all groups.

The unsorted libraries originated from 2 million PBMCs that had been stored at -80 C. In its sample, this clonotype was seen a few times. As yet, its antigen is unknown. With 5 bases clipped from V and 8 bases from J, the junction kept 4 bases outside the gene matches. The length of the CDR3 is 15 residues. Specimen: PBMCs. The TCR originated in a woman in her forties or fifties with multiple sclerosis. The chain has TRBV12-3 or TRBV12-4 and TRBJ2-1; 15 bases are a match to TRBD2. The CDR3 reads CASSPGLAGGDEQFF. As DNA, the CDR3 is TGTGCCAGCAGTCCGGGACTAGCGGGAGGAGATGAGCAGTTCTTC.